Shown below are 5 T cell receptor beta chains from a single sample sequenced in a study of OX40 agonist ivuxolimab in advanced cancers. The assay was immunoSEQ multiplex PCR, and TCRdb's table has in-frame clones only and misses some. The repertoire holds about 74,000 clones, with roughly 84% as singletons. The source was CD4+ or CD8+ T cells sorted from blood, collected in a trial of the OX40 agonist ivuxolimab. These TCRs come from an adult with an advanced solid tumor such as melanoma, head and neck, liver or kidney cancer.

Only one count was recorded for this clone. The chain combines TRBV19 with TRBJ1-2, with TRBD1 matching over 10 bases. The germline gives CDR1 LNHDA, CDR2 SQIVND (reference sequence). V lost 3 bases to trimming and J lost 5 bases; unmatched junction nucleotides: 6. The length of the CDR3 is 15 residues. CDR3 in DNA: TGTGCCAGTAGTATCTCGACAGGGGGCGGGTATGGCTACACCTTC. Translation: CASSISTGGGYGYTF.

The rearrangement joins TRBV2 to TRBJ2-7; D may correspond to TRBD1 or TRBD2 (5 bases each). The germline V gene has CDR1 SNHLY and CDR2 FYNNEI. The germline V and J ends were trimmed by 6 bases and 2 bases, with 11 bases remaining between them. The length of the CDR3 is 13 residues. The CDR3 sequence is CASRQDGTYEQYF. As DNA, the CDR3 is TGTGCCAGCAGACAGGACGGGACCTACGAGCAGTACTTC.

CDR3 bases: TGTGCCAGCAGGACAGGGAGAGGATACGAGCAGTACTTC. It yields the protein CASRTGRGYEQYF. The chain uses TRBV6-1 and TRBJ2-7; 7 bases map to TRBD1. The length of the CDR3 is 13 residues. Losses at the gene ends were 6 bases for V and 4 bases for J; bases not matched to a gene: 6. Per the germline V gene, CDR1 is MNHNS and CDR2 is SASEGT.

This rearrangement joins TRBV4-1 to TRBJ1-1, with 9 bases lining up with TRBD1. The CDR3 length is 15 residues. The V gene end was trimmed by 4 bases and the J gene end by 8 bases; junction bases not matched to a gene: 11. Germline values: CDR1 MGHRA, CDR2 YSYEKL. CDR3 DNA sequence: TGCGCCAGCAGCCTTGATGTCGGGACAGGGAACGAAGCTTTCTTT. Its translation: CASSLDVGTGNEAFF.

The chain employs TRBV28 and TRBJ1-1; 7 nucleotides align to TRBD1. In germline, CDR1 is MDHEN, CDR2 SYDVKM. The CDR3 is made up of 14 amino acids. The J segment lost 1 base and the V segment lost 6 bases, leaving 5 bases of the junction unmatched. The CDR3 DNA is TGTGCCAGCAGAGTGACAGGGACGAACACTGAAGCTTTCTTT. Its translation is CASRVTGTNTEAFF.